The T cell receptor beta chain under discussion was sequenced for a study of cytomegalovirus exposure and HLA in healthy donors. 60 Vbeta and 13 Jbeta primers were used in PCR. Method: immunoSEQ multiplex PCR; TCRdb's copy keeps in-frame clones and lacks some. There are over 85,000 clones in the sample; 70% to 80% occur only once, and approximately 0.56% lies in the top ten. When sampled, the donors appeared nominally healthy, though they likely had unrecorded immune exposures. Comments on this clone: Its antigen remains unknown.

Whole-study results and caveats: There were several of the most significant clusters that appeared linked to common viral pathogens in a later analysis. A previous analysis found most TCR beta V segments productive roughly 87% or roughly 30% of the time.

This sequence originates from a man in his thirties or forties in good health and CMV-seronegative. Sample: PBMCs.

CDR3 nucleotides: TGTGCCAGCAGTGAAATAGGGAGTGCGGGGGGGATGAACATTCAGTACTTC. Encoded protein: CASSEIGSAGGMNIQYF. The rearrangement uses TRBV2 and TRBJ2-4; 9 bases agree with TRBD2. Germline trimming cut 2 bases from V and 7 bases from J; bases unmatched to any gene: 12. The CDR3 runs to 17 residues. The V gene's germline CDR1 is SNHLY and CDR2 FYNNEI.